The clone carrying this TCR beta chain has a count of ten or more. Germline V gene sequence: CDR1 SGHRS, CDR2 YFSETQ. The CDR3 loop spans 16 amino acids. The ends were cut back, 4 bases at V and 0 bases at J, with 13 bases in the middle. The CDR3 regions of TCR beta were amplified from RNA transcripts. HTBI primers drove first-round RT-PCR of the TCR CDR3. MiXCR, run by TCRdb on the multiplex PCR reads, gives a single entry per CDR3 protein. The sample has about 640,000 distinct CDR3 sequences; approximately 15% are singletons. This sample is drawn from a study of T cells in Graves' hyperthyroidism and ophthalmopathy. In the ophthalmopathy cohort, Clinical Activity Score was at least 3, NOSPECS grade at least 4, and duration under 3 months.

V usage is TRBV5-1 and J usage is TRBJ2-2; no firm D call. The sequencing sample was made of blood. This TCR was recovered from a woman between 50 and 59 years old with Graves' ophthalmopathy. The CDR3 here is CASSADTLTNTGELFF. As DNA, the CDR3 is TGCGCCAGCAGCGCCGACACCCTAACGAACACCGGGGAGCTGTTTTTT.